Listed here is a single T cell receptor (beta chain). The antigen is not known. Time point noted: baseline pretreatment blood. The treatment was: 15 Gy SBRT to primary tumor, nephrectomy 4 weeks later. Clear cell pathology was present in this patient's renal cell carcinoma. These data belong to a study of radiation and T cells in renal cell carcinoma. Study as a whole: Nephrectomy followed 15 Gy stereotactic body radiation by 4 weeks.

In germline, CDR1 is ENHRY, CDR2 SYGVKD. V was pared by 10 bases and J by 4 bases, with 11 bases of the junction left unmatched. The CDR3 consists of 14 residues. General study points: No pretreatment tumor biopsies were available for baseline clonotypes. In blood, top tumor clones expanded by 2 weeks, shrinking by 4.

Data came from immunoSEQ multiplex PCR; TCRdb stores just in-frame clones and leaves some out. Of more than 75,000 clones in the sample, 70% to 85% were seen once. The gene calls are TRBV10-3 and TRBJ1-2; TRBD1 agrees at 8 bases. The sequencing used blood, collected from a patient whose treatment included radiotherapy and nephrectomy. The receptor's source is a man between 60 and 75 years old with renal cell carcinoma. The CDR3 DNA is TGTGCCAGCAGGCTCGGACAGGGAATCTATGGCTACACCTTC. It specifies CASRLGQGIYGYTF.